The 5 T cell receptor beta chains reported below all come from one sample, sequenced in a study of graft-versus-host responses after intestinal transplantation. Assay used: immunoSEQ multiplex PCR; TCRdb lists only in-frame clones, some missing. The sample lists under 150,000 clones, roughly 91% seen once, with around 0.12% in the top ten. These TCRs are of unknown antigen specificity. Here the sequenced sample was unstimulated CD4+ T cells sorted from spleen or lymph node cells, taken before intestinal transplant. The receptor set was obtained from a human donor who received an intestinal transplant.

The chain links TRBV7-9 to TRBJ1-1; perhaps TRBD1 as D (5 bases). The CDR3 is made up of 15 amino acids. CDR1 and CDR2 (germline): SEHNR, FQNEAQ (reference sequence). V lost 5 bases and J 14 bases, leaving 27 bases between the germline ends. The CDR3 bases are TGTGCCAGCAGCCCCCCTGGAGGGGCGGCCGCAGAGGAATTCTTT. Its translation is CASSPPGGAAAEEFF.

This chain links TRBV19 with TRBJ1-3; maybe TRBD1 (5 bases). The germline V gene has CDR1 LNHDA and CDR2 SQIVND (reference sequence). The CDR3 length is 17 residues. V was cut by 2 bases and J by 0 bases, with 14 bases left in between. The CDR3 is CASSITATEISGNTIYF. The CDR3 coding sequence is TGTGCCAGTAGTATAACCGCGACAGAAATCTCTGGAAACACCATATATTTT.

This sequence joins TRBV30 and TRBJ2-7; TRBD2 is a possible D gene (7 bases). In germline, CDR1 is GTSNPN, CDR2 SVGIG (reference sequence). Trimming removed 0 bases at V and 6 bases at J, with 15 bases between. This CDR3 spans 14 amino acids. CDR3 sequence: CAWSVELAGAEQYF. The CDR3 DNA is TGTGCCTGGAGTGTAGAGTTGGCGGGGGCCGAGCAGTACTTC.

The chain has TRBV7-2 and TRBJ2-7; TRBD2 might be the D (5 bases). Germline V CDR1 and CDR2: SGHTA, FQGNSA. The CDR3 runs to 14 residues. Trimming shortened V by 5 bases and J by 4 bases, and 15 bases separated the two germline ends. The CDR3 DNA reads TGTGCCAGCAGCCTGGGCGGGTCTCGGTACGAGCAGTACTTC. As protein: CASSLGGSRYEQYF.

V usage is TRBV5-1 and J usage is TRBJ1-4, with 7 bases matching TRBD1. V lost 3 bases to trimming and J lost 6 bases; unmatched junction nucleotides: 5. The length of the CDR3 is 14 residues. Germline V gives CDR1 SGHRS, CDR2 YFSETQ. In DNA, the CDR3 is TGCGCCAGCAGCTCCCGACAGGGTGATGAAAAACTGTTTTTT. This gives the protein CASSSRQGDEKLFF.